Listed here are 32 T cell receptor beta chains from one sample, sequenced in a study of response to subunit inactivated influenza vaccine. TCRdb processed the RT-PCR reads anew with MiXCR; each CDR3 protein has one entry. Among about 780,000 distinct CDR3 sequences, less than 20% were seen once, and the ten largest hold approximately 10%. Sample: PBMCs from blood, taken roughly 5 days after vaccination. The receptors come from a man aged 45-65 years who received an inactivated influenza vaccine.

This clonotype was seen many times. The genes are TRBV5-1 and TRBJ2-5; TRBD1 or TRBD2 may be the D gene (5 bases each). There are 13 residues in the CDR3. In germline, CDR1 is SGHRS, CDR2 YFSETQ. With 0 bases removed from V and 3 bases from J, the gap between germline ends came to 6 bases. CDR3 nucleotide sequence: TGCGCCAGCAGCTTGGTGGGGGAAGAGACCCAGTACTTC. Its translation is CASSLVGEETQYF.

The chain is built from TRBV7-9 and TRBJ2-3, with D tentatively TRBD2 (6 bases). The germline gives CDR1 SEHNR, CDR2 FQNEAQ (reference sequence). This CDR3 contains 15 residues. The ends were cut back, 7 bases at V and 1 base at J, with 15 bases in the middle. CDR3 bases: TGTGCCAGCAATCCCACGGAGGGTGGCACAGATACGCAGTATTTT. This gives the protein CASNPTEGGTDTQYF.

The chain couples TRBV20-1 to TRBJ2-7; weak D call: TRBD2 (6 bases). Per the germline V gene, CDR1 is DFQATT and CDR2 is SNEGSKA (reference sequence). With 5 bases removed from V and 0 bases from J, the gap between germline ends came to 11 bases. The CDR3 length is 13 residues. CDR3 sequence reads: CSAHPGLSYEQYF. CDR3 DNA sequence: TGCAGTGCTCACCCGGGACTCTCCTACGAGCAGTACTTC.

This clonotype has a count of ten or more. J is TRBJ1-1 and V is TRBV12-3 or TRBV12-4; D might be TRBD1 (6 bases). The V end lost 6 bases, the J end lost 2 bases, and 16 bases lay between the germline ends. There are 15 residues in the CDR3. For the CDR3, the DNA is TGTGCCAGCAGCTTAACCGGGACACCAAACACTGAAGCTTTCTTT. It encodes CASSLTGTPNTEAFF.

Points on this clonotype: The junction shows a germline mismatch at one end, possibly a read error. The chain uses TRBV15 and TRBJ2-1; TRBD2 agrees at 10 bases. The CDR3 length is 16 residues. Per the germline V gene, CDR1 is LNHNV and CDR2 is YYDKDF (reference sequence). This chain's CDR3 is CATSRTEREGRNEQLF. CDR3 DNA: TGTGCCACCAGCCGAACTGAGCGGGAGGGCCGGAATGAGCAGCTCTTC.

The CDR3 nucleotides are TGCGCCAGCAGCCAAGATCTCCTGGACAGGGGGCCCTACGAGCAGTACTTC. Translation gives CASSQDLLDRGPYEQYF. The V call is TRBV4-3, the J call TRBJ2-7; the match to TRBD1 covers 11 bases. CDR3 length: 17 amino acids. Germline-derived CDR1 and CDR2 are LGHNA and YSLEER. The ends lost 0 bases at V and 2 bases at J; junction bases unmatched: 6.

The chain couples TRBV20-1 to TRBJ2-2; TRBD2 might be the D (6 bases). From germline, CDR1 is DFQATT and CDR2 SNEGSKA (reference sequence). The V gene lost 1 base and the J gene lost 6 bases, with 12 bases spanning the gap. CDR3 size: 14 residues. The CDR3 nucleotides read TGCAGTGCTAGAGCGTCCGGGAGCCCCGGGGAGCTGTTTTTT. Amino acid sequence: CSARASGSPGELFF.

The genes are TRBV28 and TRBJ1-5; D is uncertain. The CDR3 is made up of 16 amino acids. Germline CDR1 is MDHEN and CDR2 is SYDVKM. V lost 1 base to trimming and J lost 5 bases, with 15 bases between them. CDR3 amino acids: CASSLLARIGYQPQHF. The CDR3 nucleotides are TGTGCCAGCAGTTTATTGGCCCGTATCGGTTATCAGCCCCAGCATTTT.

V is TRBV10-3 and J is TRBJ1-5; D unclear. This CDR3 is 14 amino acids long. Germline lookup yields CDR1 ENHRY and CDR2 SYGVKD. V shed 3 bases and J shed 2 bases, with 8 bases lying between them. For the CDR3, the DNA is TGTGCCATCAGTGAACCTGGCGGCAATCAGCCCCAGCATTTT. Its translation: CAISEPGGNQPQHF.

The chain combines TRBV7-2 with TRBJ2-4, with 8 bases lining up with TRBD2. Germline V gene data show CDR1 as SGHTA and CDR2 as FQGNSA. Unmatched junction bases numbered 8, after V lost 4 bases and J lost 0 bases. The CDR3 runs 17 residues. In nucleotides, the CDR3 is TGTGCCAGCAGCTCGCGGGGCGGGGGGTTAGCCAAAAACATTCAGTACTTC. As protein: CASSSRGGGLAKNIQYF.

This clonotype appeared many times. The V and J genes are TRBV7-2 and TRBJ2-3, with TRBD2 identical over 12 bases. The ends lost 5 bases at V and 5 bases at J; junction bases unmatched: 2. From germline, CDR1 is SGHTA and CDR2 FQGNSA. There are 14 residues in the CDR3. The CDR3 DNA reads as TGTGCCAGCAGCGCGGGACTAGCGGGAGATACGCAGTATTTT. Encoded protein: CASSAGLAGDTQYF. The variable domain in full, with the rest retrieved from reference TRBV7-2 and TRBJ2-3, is GAGVSQSPSNKVTEKGKDVELRCDPISGHTALYWYRQSLGQGLEFLIYFQGNSAPDKSGLPSDRFSAERTGGSVSTLTIQRTQQEDSAVYLCASSAGLAGDTQYFGPGTRLTVL.

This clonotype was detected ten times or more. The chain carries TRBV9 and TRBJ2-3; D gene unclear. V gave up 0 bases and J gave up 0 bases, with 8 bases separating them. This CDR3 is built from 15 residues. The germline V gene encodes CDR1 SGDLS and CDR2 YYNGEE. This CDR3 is CASSVGLGSTDTQYF. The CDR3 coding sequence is TGTGCCAGCAGCGTAGGGCTGGGCAGCACAGATACGCAGTATTTT.

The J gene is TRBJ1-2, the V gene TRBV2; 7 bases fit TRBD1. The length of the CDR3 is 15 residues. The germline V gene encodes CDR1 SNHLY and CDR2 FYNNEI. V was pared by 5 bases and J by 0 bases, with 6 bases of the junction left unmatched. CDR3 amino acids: CASSNPGQPNYGYTF. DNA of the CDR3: TGTGCCAGCAGTAACCCGGGACAGCCTAACTATGGCTACACCTTC.

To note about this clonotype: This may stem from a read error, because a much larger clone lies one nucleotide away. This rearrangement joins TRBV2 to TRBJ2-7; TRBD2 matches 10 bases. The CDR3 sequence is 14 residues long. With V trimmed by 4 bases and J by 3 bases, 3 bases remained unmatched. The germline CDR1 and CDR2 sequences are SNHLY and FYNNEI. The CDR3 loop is CASSVASGGYEQYF. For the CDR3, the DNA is TGTGCCAGCAGTGTGGCTAGCGGGGGCTACGAGCAGTACTTC.

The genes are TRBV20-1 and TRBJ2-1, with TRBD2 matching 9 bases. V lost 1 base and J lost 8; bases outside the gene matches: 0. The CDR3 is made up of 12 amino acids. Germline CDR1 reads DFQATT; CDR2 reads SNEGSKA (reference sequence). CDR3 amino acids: CSARGLADEQFF. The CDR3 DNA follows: TGCAGTGCTAGAGGACTAGCGGATGAGCAGTTCTTC.

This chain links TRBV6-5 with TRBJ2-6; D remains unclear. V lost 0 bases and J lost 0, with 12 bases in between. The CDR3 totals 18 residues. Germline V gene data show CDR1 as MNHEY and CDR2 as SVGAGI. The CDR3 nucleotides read TGTGCCAGCAGTTACTCGAATAGGGTTCACTCTGGGGCCAACGTCCTGACTTTC. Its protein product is CASSYSNRVHSGANVLTF.

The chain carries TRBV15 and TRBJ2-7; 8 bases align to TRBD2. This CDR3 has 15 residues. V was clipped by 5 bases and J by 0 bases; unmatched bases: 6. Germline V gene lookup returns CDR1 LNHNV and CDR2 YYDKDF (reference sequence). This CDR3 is CATSGKLAASYEQYF. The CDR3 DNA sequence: TGTGCCACCAGCGGGAAACTAGCGGCCTCCTACGAGCAGTACTTC.

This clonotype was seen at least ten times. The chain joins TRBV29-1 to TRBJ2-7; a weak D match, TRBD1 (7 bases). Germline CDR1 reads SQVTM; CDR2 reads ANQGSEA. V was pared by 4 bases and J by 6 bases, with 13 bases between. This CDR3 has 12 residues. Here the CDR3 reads CSVARGAGEQYF. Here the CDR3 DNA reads TGCAGCGTTGCCAGGGGGGCGGGCGAGCAGTACTTC.

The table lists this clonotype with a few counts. Here the CDR3 DNA reads TGCAGCGTTGAAGGCCCCCGGGACACCGAGCAGTACTTC. This encodes CSVEGPRDTEQYF. The genes are TRBV29-1 and TRBJ2-7; tentative D call: TRBD1 (6 bases). Trimming pared 1 base from V and 6 bases from J, leaving 13 bases between. Germline V gives CDR1 SQVTM, CDR2 ANQGSEA. This CDR3 is 13 amino acids long.

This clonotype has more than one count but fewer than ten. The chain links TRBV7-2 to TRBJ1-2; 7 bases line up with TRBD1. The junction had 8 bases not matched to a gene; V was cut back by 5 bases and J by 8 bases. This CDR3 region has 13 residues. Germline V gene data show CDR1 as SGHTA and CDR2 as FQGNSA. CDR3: CASSRDRDKGYTF. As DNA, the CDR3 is TGTGCCAGCAGCCGCGACAGGGATAAGGGCTACACCTTC. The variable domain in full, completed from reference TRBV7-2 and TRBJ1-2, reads GAGVSQSPSNKVTEKGKDVELRCDPISGHTALYWYRQSLGQGLEFLIYFQGNSAPDKSGLPSDRFSAERTGGSVSTLTIQRTQQEDSAVYLCASSRDRDKGYTFGSGTRLTVV.

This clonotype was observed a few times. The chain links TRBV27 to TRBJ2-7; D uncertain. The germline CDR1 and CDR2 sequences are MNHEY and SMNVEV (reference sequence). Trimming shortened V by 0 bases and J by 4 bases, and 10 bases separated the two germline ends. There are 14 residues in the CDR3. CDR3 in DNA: TGTGCCAGCAGTTTATCCCAGGTGGGGTACGAGCAGTACTTC. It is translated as CASSLSQVGYEQYF.

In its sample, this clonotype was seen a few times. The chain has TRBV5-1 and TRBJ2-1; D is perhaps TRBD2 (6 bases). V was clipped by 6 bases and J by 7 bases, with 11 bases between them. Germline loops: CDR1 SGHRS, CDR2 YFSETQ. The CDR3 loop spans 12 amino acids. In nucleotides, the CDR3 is TGCGCCAGCAAGACTAGTTCGAATGAGCAGTTCTTC. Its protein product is CASKTSSNEQFF.

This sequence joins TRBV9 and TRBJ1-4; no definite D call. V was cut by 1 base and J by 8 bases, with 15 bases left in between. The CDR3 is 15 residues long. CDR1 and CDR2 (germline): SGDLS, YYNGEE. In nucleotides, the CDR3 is TGTGCCAGCAGCGTAAGCACTGGACGATCAGAAAAACTGTTTTTT. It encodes CASSVSTGRSEKLFF.

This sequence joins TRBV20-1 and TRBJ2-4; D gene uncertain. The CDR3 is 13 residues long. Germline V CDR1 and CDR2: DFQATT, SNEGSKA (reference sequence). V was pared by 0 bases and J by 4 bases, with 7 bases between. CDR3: CSARDNGKNIQYF. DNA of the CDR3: TGCAGTGCTAGAGATAACGGGAAAAACATTCAGTACTTC.

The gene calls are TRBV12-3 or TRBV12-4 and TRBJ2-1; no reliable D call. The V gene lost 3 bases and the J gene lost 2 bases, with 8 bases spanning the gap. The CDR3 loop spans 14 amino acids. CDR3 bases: TGTGCCAGCAGTTTGAGCTCCCCCTACAATGAGCAGTTCTTC. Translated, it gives CASSLSSPYNEQFF.

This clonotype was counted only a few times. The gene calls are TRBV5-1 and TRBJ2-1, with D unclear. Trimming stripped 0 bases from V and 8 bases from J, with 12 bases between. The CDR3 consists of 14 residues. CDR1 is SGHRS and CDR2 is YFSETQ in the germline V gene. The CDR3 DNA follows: TGCGCCAGCAGCTTGGGTGATATGGTCGATGAGCAGTTCTTC. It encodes CASSLGDMVDEQFF.

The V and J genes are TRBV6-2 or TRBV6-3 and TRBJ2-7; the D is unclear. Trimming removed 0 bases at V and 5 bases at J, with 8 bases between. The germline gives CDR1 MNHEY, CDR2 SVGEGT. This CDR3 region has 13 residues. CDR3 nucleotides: TGTGCCAGCAGTTACTCGACAAGGAACGAGCAGTACTTC. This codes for CASSYSTRNEQYF.

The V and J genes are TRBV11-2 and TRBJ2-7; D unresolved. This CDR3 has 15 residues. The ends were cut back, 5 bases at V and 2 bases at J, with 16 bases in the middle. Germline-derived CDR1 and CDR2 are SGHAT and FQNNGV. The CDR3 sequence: CASSRSWTDTYEQYF. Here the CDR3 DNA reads TGTGCCAGCAGCCGGAGTTGGACCGATACCTACGAGCAGTACTTC.

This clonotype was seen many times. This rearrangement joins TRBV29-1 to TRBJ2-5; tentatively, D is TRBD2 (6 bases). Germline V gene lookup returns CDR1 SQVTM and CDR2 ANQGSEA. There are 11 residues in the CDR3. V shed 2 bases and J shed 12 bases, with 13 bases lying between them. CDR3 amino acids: CSVEMGGPKYF. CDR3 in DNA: TGCAGCGTTGAAATGGGGGGACCGAAGTACTTC.

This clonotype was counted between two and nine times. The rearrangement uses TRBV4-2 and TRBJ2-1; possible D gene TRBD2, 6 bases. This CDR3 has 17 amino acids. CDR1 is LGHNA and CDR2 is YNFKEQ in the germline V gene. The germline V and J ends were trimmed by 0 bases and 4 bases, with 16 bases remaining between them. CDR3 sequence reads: CASSQDSQGGAYNEQFF. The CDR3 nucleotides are TGTGCCAGCAGCCAAGATTCCCAAGGCGGGGCATACAATGAGCAGTTCTTC.

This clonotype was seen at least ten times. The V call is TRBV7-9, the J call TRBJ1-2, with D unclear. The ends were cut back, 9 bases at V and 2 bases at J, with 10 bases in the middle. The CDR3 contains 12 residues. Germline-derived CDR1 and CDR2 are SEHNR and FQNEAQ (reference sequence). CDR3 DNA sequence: TGTGCCAGTAGCCCCGGGAACTATGGCTACACCTTC. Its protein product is CASSPGNYGYTF.

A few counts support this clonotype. The CDR3, as DNA: TGTGCCAGCAGCTTAGAACAGCAAGCCTACAATGAGCAGTTCTTC. Its translation is CASSLEQQAYNEQFF. The chain uses TRBV5-5 and TRBJ2-1; D gene ambiguous. CDR3 length: 15 residues. V was shortened by 2 bases and J by 2 bases, with 11 bases between the two germline ends. From germline, CDR1 is SGHKS and CDR2 YYEKEE (reference sequence).